Presented here are 13 T cell receptor beta chains from one specimen sequenced in a study of cytomegalovirus exposure and HLA in healthy donors. Amplification used 60 Vbeta primers and 13 Jbeta primers. Measured with immunoSEQ multiplex PCR; TCRdb has only the in-frame clones, and not every one. The table lists 100,000 to 150,000 clones. The sequencing input was PBMCs. Receptors originate from a man in his late teens or twenties in good health and CMV-seronegative.

The chain couples TRBV5-4 to TRBJ2-7; 8 nucleotides agree with TRBD2. Germline assignment: CDR1 SGHNT and CDR2 YYREEE (reference sequence). With V trimmed by 4 bases and J by 1 base, 7 bases remained unmatched. The CDR3 is 15 amino acids. The CDR3 DNA reads as TGTGCCAGCAGCCAGATGCAGCGGGAGTCCTACGAGCAGTACTTC. Amino acids: CASSQMQRESYEQYF.

J is TRBJ2-7 and V is TRBV27, with 8 nucleotides matching TRBD1. J gave up 6 bases and V 2 bases, and 9 bases lay outside the gene matches. The CDR3 covers 15 residues. Per the germline V gene, CDR1 is MNHEY and CDR2 is SMNVEV (reference sequence). The CDR3 loop is CASSLAAGGRGEQYF. The CDR3 DNA reads TGTGCCAGCAGTTTAGCGGCAGGGGGCAGGGGCGAGCAGTACTTC.

The J gene is TRBJ1-2, the V gene TRBV7-9, with TRBD1 matching 8 bases. J was trimmed by 4 bases and V by 5 bases; bases with no gene match: 9. The CDR3 has 15 residues. Germline V gene data show CDR1 as SEHNR and CDR2 as FQNEAQ (reference sequence). The DNA for the CDR3 is TGTGCCAGCAGCAGCGACGGACAGGGCCTCTATGGCTACACCTTC. Translation gives CASSSDGQGLYGYTF.

J is TRBJ2-7 and V is TRBV11-1; D is unclear. Germline V gene data show CDR1 as SGHAT and CDR2 as FQDESV (reference sequence). The CDR3 contains 14 residues. Deletions cut 5 bases from V and 0 bases from J, with 11 bases between. CDR3 protein: CASSPLTGSYEQYF. CDR3 sequence (DNA): TGTGCCAGCAGCCCGTTGACGGGCTCCTACGAGCAGTACTTC.

The chain links TRBV28 to TRBJ2-1; D is ambiguous. V was shortened by 5 bases and J by 0 bases, with 5 bases between the two germline ends. CDR3 length equals 13 residues. Germline V CDR1 and CDR2: MDHEN, SYDVKM. CDR3 sequence: CASSPSSYNEQFF. In nucleotides, the CDR3 is TGTGCCAGCAGTCCTAGCTCCTACAATGAGCAGTTCTTC. Together with reference TRBV28 and TRBJ2-1, the CDR3 gives the full variable domain: DVKVTQSSRYLVKRTGEKVFLECVQDMDHENMFWYRQDPGLGLRLIYFSYDVKMKEKGDIPEGYSVSREKKERFSLILESASTNQTSMYLCASSPSSYNEQFFGPGTRLTVL.

The V gene is TRBV28, the J gene TRBJ1-2, with 7 positions matching TRBD1. Germline lookup yields CDR1 MDHEN and CDR2 SYDVKM. Trimming took 7 bases from V and 3 from J; bases not matched to a gene: 20. The CDR3 has 18 amino acids. The CDR3 spells CASNLPEGRGVFDYGYTF. DNA of the CDR3: TGTGCCAGCAACCTCCCAGAGGGCAGGGGGGTTTTTGACTATGGCTACACCTTC.

CDR3 coding DNA: TGTGCCAGCAGCAAAACGGGACAGGGAGAGACCCAGTACTTC. It yields the protein CASSKTGQGETQYF. The chain uses TRBV21-1 and TRBJ2-5; TRBD1 is the table's D call and was not checked against the DNA. TRBV21-1 constitutes a pseudogene. CDR3 length equals 14 residues.

The rearrangement joins TRBV2 to TRBJ2-1; D may be TRBD2 (5 bases). The CDR3 totals 14 residues. V was trimmed by 5 bases and J by 2 bases, leaving 10 bases between them. Germline-derived CDR1 and CDR2 are SNHLY and FYNNEI. CDR3 residues: CASSTSGTYNEQFF. Here the CDR3 DNA reads TGTGCCAGCAGTACGAGCGGTACCTACAATGAGCAGTTCTTC.

The genes are TRBV7-9 and TRBJ2-3; the D gene is possibly TRBD1 (6 bases). Germline loops: CDR1 SEHNR, CDR2 FQNEAQ (reference sequence). The CDR3 covers 13 residues. Deletions cut 5 bases from V and 6 bases from J, with 12 bases between. CDR3 bases: TGTGCCAGCAGCGTAACAGGGTCGGATACGCAGTATTTT. Its translation is CASSVTGSDTQYF. Full variable domain (rest looked up from reference TRBV7-9 and TRBJ2-3): DTGVSQNPRHKITKRGQNVTFRCDPISEHNRLYWYRQTLGQGPEFLTYFQNEAQLEKSRLLSDRFSAERPKGSFSTLEIQRTEQGDSAMYLCASSVTGSDTQYFGPGTRLTVL.

The chain carries TRBV27 and TRBJ1-5; D not certain. The CDR3 sequence is 18 residues long. V lost 6 bases, J lost 4 bases, and 25 bases lay in between. Germline assignment: CDR1 MNHEY and CDR2 SMNVEV (reference sequence). The CDR3 is CASSPTKLSPSGNQPQHF. CDR3 nucleotide sequence: TGTGCCAGCAGCCCAACAAAACTTTCCCCTAGTGGAAATCAGCCCCAGCATTTT.

The chain employs TRBV7-9 and TRBJ2-5, with 9 bases matching TRBD1. Unmatched junction bases numbered 8, after V lost 3 bases and J lost 6 bases. The germline V gene encodes CDR1 SEHNR and CDR2 FQNEAQ (reference sequence). The CDR3 contains 15 residues. The CDR3 loop is CASSFPGQGVKTQYF. The CDR3 region has the DNA TGTGCCAGCAGCTTCCCGGGACAGGGCGTGAAGACCCAGTACTTC.

The chain joins TRBV19 to TRBJ1-4; D might be TRBD1 (6 bases). Germline assignment: CDR1 LNHDA and CDR2 SQIVND (reference sequence). The CDR3 runs 16 residues. Trimming shortened V by 5 bases and J by 0 bases, and 13 bases separated the two germline ends. The CDR3 here is CASSLQGGATNEKLFF. CDR3 nucleotides: TGTGCCAGTAGTTTACAGGGCGGTGCAACTAATGAAAAACTGTTTTTT.

V and J are TRBV10-2 and TRBJ1-2; tentatively, D is TRBD1 (6 bases). Germline loops: CDR1 WSHSY, CDR2 SAAADI. This CDR3 region has 15 residues. V was shortened by 5 bases and J by 6 bases, with 19 bases between the two germline ends. As DNA, the CDR3 is TGCGCCAGCAGTAGGGGGAGGGGCTTCGTGGATGGCTACACCTTC. This sequence encodes CASSRGRGFVDGYTF.